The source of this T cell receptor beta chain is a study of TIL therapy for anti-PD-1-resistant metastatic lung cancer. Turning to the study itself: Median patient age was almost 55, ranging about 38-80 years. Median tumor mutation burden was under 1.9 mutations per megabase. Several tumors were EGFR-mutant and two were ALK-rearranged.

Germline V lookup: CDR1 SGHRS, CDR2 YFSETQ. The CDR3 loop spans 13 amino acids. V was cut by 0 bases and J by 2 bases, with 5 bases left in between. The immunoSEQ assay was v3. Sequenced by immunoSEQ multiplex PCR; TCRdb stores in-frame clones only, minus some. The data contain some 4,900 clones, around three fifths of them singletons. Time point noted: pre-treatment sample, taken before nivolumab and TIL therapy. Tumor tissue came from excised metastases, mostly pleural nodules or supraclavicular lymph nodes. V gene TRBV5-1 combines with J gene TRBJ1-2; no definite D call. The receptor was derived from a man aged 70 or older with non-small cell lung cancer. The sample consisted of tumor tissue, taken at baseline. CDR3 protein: CASSLGTNYGYTF. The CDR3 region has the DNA TGCGCCAGCAGCTTGGGCACCAACTATGGCTACACCTTC.